The sequence of this T cell receptor beta chain was determined in a study of circulating tumor DNA in untreated peripheral T-cell lymphoma. General study findings and limits: Tumor-specific clonotypes: identified in approximately 73% of patients, 85% to 90% of baseline tissues.

Profiled with immunoSEQ multiplex PCR; TCRdb holds only in-frame clones, not every one. The sample comprises around 5,000 clones, 65% to 70% of which are singletons, and around 47% rests with the top ten. Comment on this clone: Its target is not known.

The V gene end was trimmed by 5 bases and the J gene end by 6 bases; junction bases not matched to a gene: 6. The CDR3 spans 15 residues. Germline V gene sequence: CDR1 SGHNT, CDR2 YENEEA. Before treatment, baseline tumor tissue was collected for sequencing. The sequence derives from a human donor with peripheral T-cell lymphoma. The chain carries TRBV11-3 and TRBJ2-2; 10 positions match TRBD1. The specimen sequenced was tumor tissue. Here the CDR3 reads CASSRDRGLAGELFF. In DNA form, the CDR3 reads TGTGCCAGCAGCCGAGACAGGGGGCTGGCCGGGGAGCTGTTTTTT.